The source of this T cell receptor (beta chain) is a study of T cell changes during pregnancy in multiple sclerosis. Clones were sequenced by immunoSEQ multiplex PCR, and TCRdb holds only the in-frame ones, with some missing. Of some 100,000 clones listed, 90% to 95% are singletons. Germline lookup yields CDR1 GTSNPN and CDR2 SVGIG (reference sequence). With V trimmed by 2 bases and J by 2 bases, 10 bases remained unmatched. The CDR3 contains 17 residues. The chain joins TRBV30 to TRBJ2-1, with 9 bases identical to TRBD2. The sequencing here drew on peripheral blood, taken in the second trimester of pregnancy. The receptor was isolated from a female donor with multiple sclerosis, enrolled in a pregnancy study. CDR3 protein: CAWSPSPGTSPYNEQFF. DNA of the CDR3: TGTGCCTGGAGTCCATCCCCCGGGACTAGCCCCTACAATGAGCAGTTCTTC.